One sample yielded the 16 T cell receptor beta chains listed below, sequenced in a study of T and B cells in COVID-19 patients. Each TRB amplification used about 250-550 ng of genomic DNA from blood. TRB rearrangements were amplified by multiplex PCR with BIOMED2 TRB-A/B primers. TCRdb fed the multiplex PCR reads into MiXCR, producing one record per CDR3 protein. This sample has 4,000 to 5,500 distinct CDR3 sequences, with 27% found just once. Material for sequencing was blood. These receptors came from a human donor with active COVID-19.

The V call is TRBV4-2, the J call TRBJ2-7, with no clear D. Trimming cost V 0 bases and J 2 bases, with 23 bases left between them. The length of the CDR3 is 19 residues. CDR1 is LGHNA, CDR2 YNFKEQ, per germline. The CDR3 is CASSQDPPLRPPAPYEQYF. The CDR3 DNA is TGTGCCAGCAGCCAAGACCCCCCGCTTAGACCTCCAGCTCCCTACGAGCAGTACTTC.

This chain uses TRBV18 with TRBJ2-7, with unresolved D. Germline V gene data show CDR1 as KGHSH and CDR2 as LQKENI. Deletions cut 0 bases from V and 4 bases from J, with 7 bases between. This CDR3 has 13 residues. The chain's CDR3 is CASSPPGVYEQYF. The CDR3, as DNA: TGTGCCAGCTCACCACCTGGGGTGTACGAGCAGTACTTC.

Within the sample, this clonotype is medium-sized. This chain uses TRBV19 with TRBJ2-7; the D gene is possibly TRBD1 (7 bases). Germline CDR1 reads LNHDA; CDR2 reads SQIVND (reference sequence). The CDR3 runs 15 residues. Trimming took off 5 bases at V and 2 bases at J, with 16 bases between the two ends. The chain's CDR3 is CASSPSRGTAYEQYF. CDR3 coding DNA: TGTGCCAGTAGTCCGAGCAGGGGGACTGCCTACGAGCAGTACTTC.

Within the sample, this clonotype is medium-sized. The V and J genes are TRBV19 and TRBJ2-5; D is unresolved. The CDR3 is 11 residues long. The ends were cut back, 9 bases at V and 0 bases at J, with 5 bases in the middle. The germline V gene has CDR1 LNHDA and CDR2 SQIVND (reference sequence). The CDR3 DNA sequence: TGTGCCAGCATTAACCAAGAGACCCAGTACTTC. Its protein product is CASINQETQYF.

V is TRBV5-5 and J is TRBJ1-1; 10 bases agree with TRBD1. The CDR3 totals 17 residues. From germline, CDR1 is SGHKS and CDR2 YYEKEE (reference sequence). The V gene end was trimmed by 4 bases and the J gene end by 0 bases; junction bases not matched to a gene: 9. This chain's CDR3 is CASSIRTGGIMNTEAFF. CDR3 in DNA: TGTGCCAGCAGCATCCGGACAGGGGGGATTATGAACACTGAAGCTTTCTTT.

J is TRBJ2-4 and V is TRBV28; tentatively, D is TRBD1 or TRBD2 (6 bases each). This CDR3 comprises 17 residues. Germline CDR1 is MDHEN and CDR2 is SYDVKM. Trimming stripped 6 bases from V and 0 bases from J, with 18 bases between. CDR3 region: CASRSGAGNPAKNIQYF. The CDR3 region has the DNA TGTGCCAGCAGGTCGGGGGCTGGAAATCCAGCCAAAAACATTCAGTACTTC.

The rearrangement joins TRBV12-3 or TRBV12-4 to TRBJ2-4; D is undetermined. The V end lost 3 bases, the J end lost 4 bases, and 10 bases lay between the germline ends. The CDR3 consists of 14 residues. The CDR3 DNA sequence: TGTGCCAGCAGTTTCCGGCAGGAGAAAAACATTCAGTACTTC. Its translation is CASSFRQEKNIQYF.

The chain combines TRBV9 with TRBJ2-5, with 8 bases fitting TRBD2. Per germline, CDR1 SGDLS and CDR2 YYNGEE. Trimming at V came to 1 base and at J to 4 bases, leaving 12 bases not matched to a gene. The CDR3 runs to 17 residues. CDR3 sequence (DNA): TGTGCCAGCAGCGTAATTGGCAGCGGGAGATCGGGAGAGACCCAGTACTTC. Translation: CASSVIGSGRSGETQYF.

The chain recombines TRBV19 with TRBJ2-1, with TRBD2 identical over 16 bases. The germline gives CDR1 LNHDA, CDR2 SQIVND (reference sequence). The CDR3 has 16 residues. Germline trimming cut 9 bases from V and 9 bases from J; bases unmatched to any gene: 11. The CDR3 sequence is CASSSPGLAGGLEQFF. The CDR3 DNA reads TGTGCCAGCAGCTCTCCGGGACTAGCGGGGGGGCTTGAGCAGTTCTTC.

This clonotype is labeled as medium-sized. The chain has TRBV12-3 or TRBV12-4 and TRBJ2-1, with TRBD2 matching over 13 bases. V was clipped by 5 bases and J by 5 bases; unmatched bases: 6. This CDR3 spans 16 amino acids. CDR3 DNA: TGTGCCAGCAGTCCCGGACTAGCGGGAGCGCACAATGAGCAGTTCTTC. Protein sequence: CASSPGLAGAHNEQFF.

This clonotype was seen a handful of times. The chain is built from TRBV6-5 and TRBJ1-5; TRBD1 matches 9 bases. Germline V gene sequence: CDR1 MNHEY, CDR2 SVGAGI. The CDR3 length is 14 residues. The trim removed 7 bases at V and 3 bases at J, leaving 4 bases unmatched. As DNA, the CDR3 is TGTGCCAGCATGGAACAGGGGGCCAATCAGCCCCAGCATTTT. As protein: CASMEQGANQPQHF.

In this sample, this clonotype is medium-sized. The V and J genes are TRBV6-1 and TRBJ2-7; TRBD2 aligns across 10 bases. Germline V gene data show CDR1 as MNHNS and CDR2 as SASEGT. V was pared by 7 bases and J by 3 bases, with 6 bases of the junction left unmatched. The CDR3 is made up of 14 amino acids. The CDR3 here is CASKTLAGDYEQYF. Written as DNA, the CDR3 is TGTGCCAGCAAAACTCTAGCGGGGGACTACGAGCAGTACTTC.

By its share, this clonotype is medium-sized. The chain carries TRBV6-4 and TRBJ2-1; 9 bases fit TRBD2. The CDR3 consists of 15 residues. CDR1 is MRHNA and CDR2 is SNTAGT in the germline V gene. Unmatched junction bases numbered 8, after V lost 3 bases and J lost 8 bases. In DNA, the CDR3 is TGTGCCAGCAGTGATGAGGGTAGCGGGAGCCATGAGCAGTTCTTC. Translation: CASSDEGSGSHEQFF.

The gene calls are TRBV20-1 and TRBJ2-3; 8 nucleotides agree with TRBD2. CDR3 length: 15 amino acids. Germline V lookup: CDR1 DFQATT, CDR2 SNEGSKA (reference sequence). With V trimmed by 5 bases and J by 5 bases, 12 bases remained unmatched. The chain's CDR3 is CSAPDRTSRVDTQYF. CDR3 nucleotide sequence: TGCAGTGCTCCAGACCGGACTAGCCGGGTAGATACGCAGTATTTT.

This clonotype was picked up a small number of times. This rearrangement joins TRBV7-2 to TRBJ2-7; 11 bases match TRBD1. Trimming cost V 3 bases and J 7 bases; bases outside gene matches: 5. Germline assignment: CDR1 SGHTA and CDR2 FQGNSA. CDR3 length: 14 residues. DNA of the CDR3: TGTGCCAGCAGCTTTGGACAGGGGGCTCGGGAGCAGTACTTC. Translating gives CASSFGQGAREQYF. The whole variable domain, filled in from reference TRBV7-2 and TRBJ2-7, reads GAGVSQSPSNKVTEKGKDVELRCDPISGHTALYWYRQSLGQGLEFLIYFQGNSAPDKSGLPSDRFSAERTGGSVSTLTIQRTQQEDSAVYLCASSFGQGAREQYFGPGTRLTVT.

There are a few counts of this clonotype. The CDR3 nucleotides read TGTGCCAGCAGCTTGGGGGGTTTTGGCTACACCTTC. It is translated as CASSLGGFGYTF. The gene calls are TRBV5-4 and TRBJ1-2; D call uncertain. CDR1 is SGHNT and CDR2 is YYREEE in the germline V gene (reference sequence). V was cut by 0 bases and J by 7 bases, with 7 bases left in between. CDR3 size: 12 residues.